These 9 T cell receptor beta chains came from one sample sequenced in a study of CD4+ T cells in melanoma. Assay: immunoSEQ multiplex PCR; the TCRdb copy retains only in-frame clones and omits some. The sample yields some 47,000 clones, roughly 89% seen once. The sample consisted of peripheral blood. The receptor source for this set is a human donor with melanoma.

The rearrangement joins TRBV19 to TRBJ2-7; 10 positions agree with TRBD1. The CDR3 has 15 residues. J was trimmed by 2 bases and V by 6 bases; bases with no gene match: 7. The V gene's germline CDR1 is LNHDA and CDR2 SQIVND (reference sequence). CDR3 nucleotide sequence: TGTGCCAGTAGAGACCCCGGGACAGGGGCCTACGAGCAGTACTTC. Protein product: CASRDPGTGAYEQYF.

The chain recombines TRBV29-1 with TRBJ2-7; 12 bases are shared with TRBD1. The germline V gene encodes CDR1 SQVTM and CDR2 ANQGSEA. V dropped 7 bases and J dropped 5; count of bases not matched to a gene: 6. The CDR3 spans 13 residues. This CDR3 is CSAEGQGAHEQYF. DNA for the CDR3: TGCAGCGCCGAGGGACAGGGGGCCCACGAGCAGTACTTC.

The V and J genes are TRBV6-1 and TRBJ2-3, with a possible D match to TRBD1 (6 bases). V was clipped by 5 bases and J by 2 bases, with 14 bases between them. Germline V CDR1 and CDR2: MNHNS, SASEGT. CDR3 length: 15 amino acids. CDR3 protein: CASSMGHQYTDTQYF. CDR3 DNA: TGTGCCAGCAGTATGGGACATCAGTACACAGATACGCAGTATTTT.

The chain joins TRBV30 to TRBJ1-5; 8 positions match TRBD1. This CDR3 comprises 16 residues. Germline CDR1 reads GTSNPN; CDR2 reads SVGIG (reference sequence). The J segment lost 7 bases and the V segment lost 1 base, leaving 12 bases of the junction unmatched. Here the CDR3 DNA reads TGTGCCTGGAGTGGACCTGGGACAGGACGAGGGCAGCCCCAGCATTTT. It specifies CAWSGPGTGRGQPQHF.

The chain has TRBV18 and TRBJ2-5, with D tentatively TRBD1 (7 bases). The end of the DNA is better explained by TRBJ2-7, so the J call may be wrong. Germline CDR1 KGHSH, CDR2 LQKENI. The CDR3 extends over 12 amino acids. CDR3 nucleotides: TGTGCCAGCTCACCCCAGGGGGGCGAGCAGTACTTC. Its translation is CASSPQGGEQYF.

The J gene is TRBJ1-5, the V gene TRBV7-6, with TRBD1 matching over 7 bases. J gave up 3 bases and V 3 bases, and 2 bases lay outside the gene matches. The CDR3 is 14 amino acids. Germline CDR1 is SGHVS and CDR2 is FNYEAQ. This chain's CDR3 is CASSLGQLNQPQHF. CDR3 DNA sequence: TGTGCCAGCAGCTTGGGACAGCTCAATCAGCCCCAGCATTTT.

V and J are TRBV4-2 and TRBJ2-1; D is unresolved. The CDR3 has 17 amino acids. Deletions cut 0 bases from V and 9 bases from J, with 21 bases between. The germline V gene has CDR1 LGHNA and CDR2 YNFKEQ. The DNA for the CDR3 is TGTGCCAGCAGCCAAGATCGGGCGAACATGCAGAAGGGTGAGCAGTTCTTC. Translated: CASSQDRANMQKGEQFF.

The DNA of the CDR3 is TGCGCCAGCAGTGCAGTGAACACTGAAGCTTTCTTT. This encodes CASSAVNTEAFF. The chain couples TRBV10-2 to TRBJ1-1; D call uncertain. The length of the CDR3 is 12 residues. Between the trimmed V and J ends, which lost 4 bases and 0 bases, there was a span of 3 bases. Per the germline V gene, CDR1 is WSHSY and CDR2 is SAAADI.

The CDR3 coding sequence is TGTGCCAGTAGACCTGACAGGGAGAATGGAAACACCATATATTTT. Its translation: CASRPDRENGNTIYF. The chain recombines TRBV19 with TRBJ1-3, with 7 positions matching TRBD1. Germline values: CDR1 LNHDA, CDR2 SQIVND (reference sequence). J lost 3 bases, V lost 6 bases, and 8 bases had no gene match. The CDR3 is 15 amino acids.